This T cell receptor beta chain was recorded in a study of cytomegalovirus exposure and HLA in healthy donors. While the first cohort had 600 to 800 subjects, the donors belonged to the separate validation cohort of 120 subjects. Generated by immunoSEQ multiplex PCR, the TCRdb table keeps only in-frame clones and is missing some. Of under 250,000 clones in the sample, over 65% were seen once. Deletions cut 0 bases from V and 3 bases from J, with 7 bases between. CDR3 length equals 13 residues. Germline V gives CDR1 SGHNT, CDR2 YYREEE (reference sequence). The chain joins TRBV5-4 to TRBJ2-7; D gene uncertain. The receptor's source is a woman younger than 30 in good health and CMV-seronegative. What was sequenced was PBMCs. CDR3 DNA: TGTGCCAGCAGCTTGGAGCCGGACTACGAGCAGTACTTC. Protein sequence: CASSLEPDYEQYF.